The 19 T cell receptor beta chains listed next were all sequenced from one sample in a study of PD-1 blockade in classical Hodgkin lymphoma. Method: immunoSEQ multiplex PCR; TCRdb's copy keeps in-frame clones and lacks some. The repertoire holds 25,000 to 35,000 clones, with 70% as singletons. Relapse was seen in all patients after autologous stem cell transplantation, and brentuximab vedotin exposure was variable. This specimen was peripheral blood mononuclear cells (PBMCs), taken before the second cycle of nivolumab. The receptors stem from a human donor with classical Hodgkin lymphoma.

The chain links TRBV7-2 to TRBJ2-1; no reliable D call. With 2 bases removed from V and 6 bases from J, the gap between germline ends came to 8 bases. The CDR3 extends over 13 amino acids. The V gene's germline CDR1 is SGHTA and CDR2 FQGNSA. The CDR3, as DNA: TGTGCCAGCAGCTTATTAGATTTCAATGAGCAGTTCTTC. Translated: CASSLLDFNEQFF.

DNA for the CDR3: TGTGCCTGGAGTGTATCTAGGACTAGCCGATACACCGGGGAGCTGTTTTTT. Protein product: CAWSVSRTSRYTGELFF. The V call is TRBV30, the J call TRBJ2-2, with TRBD2 identical over 8 bases. V lost 0 bases to trimming and J lost 3 bases; unmatched junction nucleotides: 9. There are 17 residues in the CDR3. Germline assignment: CDR1 GTSNPN and CDR2 SVGIG (reference sequence).

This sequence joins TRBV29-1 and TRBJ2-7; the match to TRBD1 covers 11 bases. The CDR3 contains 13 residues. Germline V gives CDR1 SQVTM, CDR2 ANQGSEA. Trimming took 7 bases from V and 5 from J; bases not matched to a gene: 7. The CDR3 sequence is CSGGTGGINEQYF. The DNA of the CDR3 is TGCAGCGGCGGGACAGGGGGTATCAACGAGCAGTACTTC.

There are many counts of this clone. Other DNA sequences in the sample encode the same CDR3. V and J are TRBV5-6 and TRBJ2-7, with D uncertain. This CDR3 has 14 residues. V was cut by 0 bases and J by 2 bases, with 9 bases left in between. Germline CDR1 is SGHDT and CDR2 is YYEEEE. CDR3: CASSLGGDTYEQYF. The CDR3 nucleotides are TGTGCCAGCAGCTTGGGTGGAGATACCTACGAGCAGTACTTC.

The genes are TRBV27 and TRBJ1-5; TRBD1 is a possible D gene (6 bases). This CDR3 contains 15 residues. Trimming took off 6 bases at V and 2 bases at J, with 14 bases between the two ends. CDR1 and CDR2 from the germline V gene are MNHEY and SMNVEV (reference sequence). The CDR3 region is CASRIQGLGNQPQHF. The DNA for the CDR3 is TGTGCCAGCAGAATACAGGGTTTGGGCAATCAGCCCCAGCATTTT.

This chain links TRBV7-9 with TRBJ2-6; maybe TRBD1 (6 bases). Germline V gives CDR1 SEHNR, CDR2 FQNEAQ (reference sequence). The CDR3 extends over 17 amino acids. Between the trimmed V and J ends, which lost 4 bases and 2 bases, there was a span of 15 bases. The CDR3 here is CASSSLTGFTGANVLTF. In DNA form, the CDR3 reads TGTGCCAGCAGCTCCCTTACAGGGTTCACTGGGGCCAACGTCCTGACTTTC.

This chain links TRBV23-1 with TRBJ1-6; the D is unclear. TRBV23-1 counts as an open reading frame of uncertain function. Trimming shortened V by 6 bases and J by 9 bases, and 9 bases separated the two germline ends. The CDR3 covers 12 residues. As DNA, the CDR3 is TGCGCCAGCAGCCCACCAGTTTCACCCCTCCACTTT. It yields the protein CASSPPVSPLHF.

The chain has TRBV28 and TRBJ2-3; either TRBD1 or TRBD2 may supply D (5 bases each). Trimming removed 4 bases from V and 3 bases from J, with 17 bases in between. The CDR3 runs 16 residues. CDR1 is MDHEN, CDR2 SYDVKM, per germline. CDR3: CASSWGPAAETDTQYF. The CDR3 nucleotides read TGTGCCAGCAGTTGGGGACCAGCGGCAGAAACAGATACGCAGTATTTT.

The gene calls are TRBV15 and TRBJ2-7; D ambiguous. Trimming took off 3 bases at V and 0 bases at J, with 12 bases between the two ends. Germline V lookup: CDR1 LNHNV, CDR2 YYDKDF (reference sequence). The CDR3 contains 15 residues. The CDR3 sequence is CATSRDLLSSYEQYF. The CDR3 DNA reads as TGTGCCACCAGCAGGGACCTTTTGAGCTCCTACGAGCAGTACTTC.

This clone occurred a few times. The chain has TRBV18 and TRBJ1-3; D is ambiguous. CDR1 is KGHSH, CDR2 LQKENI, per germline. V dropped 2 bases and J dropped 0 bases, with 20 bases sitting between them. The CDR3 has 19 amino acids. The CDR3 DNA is TGTGCCAGCTCACCAGTGGCCGAAAACCTTGGACCCTCTGGAAACACCATATATTTT. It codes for CASSPVAENLGPSGNTIYF.

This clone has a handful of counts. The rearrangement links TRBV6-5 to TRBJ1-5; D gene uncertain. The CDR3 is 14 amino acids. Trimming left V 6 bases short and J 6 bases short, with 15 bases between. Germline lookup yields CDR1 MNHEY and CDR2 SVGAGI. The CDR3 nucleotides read TGTGCCAGCAGGAGGACTGAGACGGCTCAGCCCCAGCATTTT. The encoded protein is CASRRTETAQPQHF.

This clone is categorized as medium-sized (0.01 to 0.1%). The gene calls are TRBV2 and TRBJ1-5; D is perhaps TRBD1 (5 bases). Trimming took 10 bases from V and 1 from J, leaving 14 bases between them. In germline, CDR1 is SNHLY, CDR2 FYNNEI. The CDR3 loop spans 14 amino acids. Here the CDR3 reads CATSEGLSNQPQHF. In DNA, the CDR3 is TGTGCCACCTCAGAGGGGCTGAGCAATCAGCCCCAGCATTTT.

As DNA, the CDR3 is TGTGCCAGCAGTGGGGACTCCACCCTCGTAGATACGCAGTATTTT. As protein: CASSGDSTLVDTQYF. V and J are TRBV6-1 and TRBJ2-3; perhaps TRBD2 as D (6 bases). The germline V gene encodes CDR1 MNHNS and CDR2 SASEGT. V shed 4 bases and J shed 5 bases, with 16 bases lying between them. This CDR3 spans 15 amino acids.

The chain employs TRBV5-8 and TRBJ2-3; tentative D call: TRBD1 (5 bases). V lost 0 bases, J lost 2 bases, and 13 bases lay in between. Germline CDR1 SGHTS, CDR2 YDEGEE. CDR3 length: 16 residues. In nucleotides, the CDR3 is TGTGCCAGCAGCTTGGGGGGCTCCTCATACACAGATACGCAGTATTTT. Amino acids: CASSLGGSSYTDTQYF.

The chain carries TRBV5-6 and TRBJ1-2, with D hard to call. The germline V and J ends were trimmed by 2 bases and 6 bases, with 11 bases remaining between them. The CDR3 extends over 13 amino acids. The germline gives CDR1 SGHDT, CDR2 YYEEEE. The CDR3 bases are TGTGCCAGCAGCTTTCCCCGTTTGGATGGCTACACCTTC. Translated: CASSFPRLDGYTF.

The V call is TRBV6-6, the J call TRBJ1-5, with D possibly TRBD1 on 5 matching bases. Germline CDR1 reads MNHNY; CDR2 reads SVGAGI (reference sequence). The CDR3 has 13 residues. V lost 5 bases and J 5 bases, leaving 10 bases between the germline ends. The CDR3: CASSRGRYQPQHF. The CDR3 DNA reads TGTGCCAGCAGTCGGGGGAGATATCAGCCCCAGCATTTT.

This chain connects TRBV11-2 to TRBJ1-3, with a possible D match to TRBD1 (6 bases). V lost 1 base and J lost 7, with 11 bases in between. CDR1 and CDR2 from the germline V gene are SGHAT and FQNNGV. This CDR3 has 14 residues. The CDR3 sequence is CASSLVAGVNTIYF. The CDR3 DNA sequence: TGTGCCAGCAGCTTAGTTGCAGGGGTGAACACCATATATTTT.

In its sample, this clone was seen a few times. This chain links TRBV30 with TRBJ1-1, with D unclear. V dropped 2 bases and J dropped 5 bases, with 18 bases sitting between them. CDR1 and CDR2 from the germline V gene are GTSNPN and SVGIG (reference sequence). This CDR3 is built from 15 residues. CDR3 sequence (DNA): TGTGCCTGGAGTCACCTGGCTGCCATCGGGACTGAAGCTTTCTTT. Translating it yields CAWSHLAAIGTEAFF.

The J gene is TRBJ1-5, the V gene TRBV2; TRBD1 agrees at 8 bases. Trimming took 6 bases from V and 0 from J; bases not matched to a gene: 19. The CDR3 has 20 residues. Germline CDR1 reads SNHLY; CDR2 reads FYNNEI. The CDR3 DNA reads TGTGCCAGCAGCGGCCCCCTCAGGACAGGGAAAAAACTTAGCAATCAGCCCCAGCATTTT. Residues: CASSGPLRTGKKLSNQPQHF.